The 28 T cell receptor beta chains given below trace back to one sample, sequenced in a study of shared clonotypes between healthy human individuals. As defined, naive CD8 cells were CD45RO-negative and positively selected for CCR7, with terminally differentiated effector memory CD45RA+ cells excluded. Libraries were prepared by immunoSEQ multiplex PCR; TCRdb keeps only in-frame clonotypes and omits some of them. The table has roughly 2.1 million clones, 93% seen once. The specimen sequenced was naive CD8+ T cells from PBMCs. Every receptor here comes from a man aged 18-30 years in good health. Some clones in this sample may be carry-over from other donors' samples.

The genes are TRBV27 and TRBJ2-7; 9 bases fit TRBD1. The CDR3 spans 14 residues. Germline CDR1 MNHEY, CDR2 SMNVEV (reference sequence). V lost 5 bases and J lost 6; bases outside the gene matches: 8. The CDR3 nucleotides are TGTGCCAGCAGTGGGGGACAGGGTGAGTCCGAGCAGTACTTC. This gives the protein CASSGGQGESEQYF.

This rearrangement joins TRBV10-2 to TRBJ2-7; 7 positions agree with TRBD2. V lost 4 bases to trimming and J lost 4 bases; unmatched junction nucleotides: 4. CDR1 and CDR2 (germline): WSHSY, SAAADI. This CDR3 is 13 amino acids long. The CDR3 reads CASSVGLGYEQYF. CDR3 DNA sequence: TGCGCCAGCAGTGTCGGACTAGGGTACGAGCAGTACTTC.

The CDR3 region is CASSFSEREDFNEQFF. The CDR3 nucleotides are TGTGCCAGCAGCTTCTCGGAGCGGGAGGACTTCAATGAGCAGTTCTTC. The rearrangement links TRBV7-9 to TRBJ2-1; TRBD2 aligns across 9 bases. The CDR3 runs 16 residues. J lost 6 bases, V lost 3 bases, and 9 bases had no gene match. CDR1 and CDR2 from the germline V gene are SEHNR and FQNEAQ (reference sequence).

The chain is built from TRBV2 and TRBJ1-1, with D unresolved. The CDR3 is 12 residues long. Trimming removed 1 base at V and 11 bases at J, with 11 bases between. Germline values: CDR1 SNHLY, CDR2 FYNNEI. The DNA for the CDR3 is TGTGCCAGCAGTGAAGACGGGGTGGTTGCTTTCTTT. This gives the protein CASSEDGVVAFF.

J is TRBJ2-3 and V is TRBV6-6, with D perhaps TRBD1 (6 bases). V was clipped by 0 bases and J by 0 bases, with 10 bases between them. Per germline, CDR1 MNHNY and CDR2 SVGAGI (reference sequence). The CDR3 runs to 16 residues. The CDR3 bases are TGTGCCAGCAGTTACTCCGGGGACACAAGCACAGATACGCAGTATTTT. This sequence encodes CASSYSGDTSTDTQYF.

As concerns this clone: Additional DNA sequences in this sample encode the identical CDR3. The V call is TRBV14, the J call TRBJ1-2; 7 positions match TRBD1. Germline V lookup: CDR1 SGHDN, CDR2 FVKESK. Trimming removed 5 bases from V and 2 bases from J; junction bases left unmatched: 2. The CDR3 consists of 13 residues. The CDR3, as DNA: TGTGCCAGCAGCTTGACAGGGAACTATGGCTACACCTTC. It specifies CASSLTGNYGYTF.

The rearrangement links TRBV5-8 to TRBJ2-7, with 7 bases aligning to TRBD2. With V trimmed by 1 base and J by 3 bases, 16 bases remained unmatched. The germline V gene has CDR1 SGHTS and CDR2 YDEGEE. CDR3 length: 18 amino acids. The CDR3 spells CASSLRGLVTGSFYEQYF. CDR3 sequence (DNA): TGTGCCAGCAGCTTGCGAGGACTAGTTACGGGTTCTTTCTACGAGCAGTACTTC.

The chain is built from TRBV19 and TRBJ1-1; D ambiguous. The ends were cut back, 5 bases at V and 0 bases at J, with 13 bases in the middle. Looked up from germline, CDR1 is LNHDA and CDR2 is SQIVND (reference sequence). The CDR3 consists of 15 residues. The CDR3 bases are TGTGCCAGTAGTCCCCTCGGCGAGATGAACACTGAAGCTTTCTTT. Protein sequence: CASSPLGEMNTEAFF.

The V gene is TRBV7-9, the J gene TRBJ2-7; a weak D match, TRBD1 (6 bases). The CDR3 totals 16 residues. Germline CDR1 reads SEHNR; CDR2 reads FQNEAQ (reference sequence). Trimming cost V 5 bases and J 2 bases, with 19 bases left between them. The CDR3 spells CASSDRLGQPTYEQYF. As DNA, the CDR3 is TGTGCCAGCAGCGACCGTTTGGGACAACCAACCTACGAGCAGTACTTC.

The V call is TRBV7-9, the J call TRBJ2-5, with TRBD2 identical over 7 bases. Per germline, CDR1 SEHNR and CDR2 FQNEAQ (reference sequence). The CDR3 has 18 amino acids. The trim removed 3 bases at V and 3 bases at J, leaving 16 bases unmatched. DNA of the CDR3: TGTGCCAGCAGCTTGAAGGGCGCGGGGGACTCGACAGAAGAGACCCAGTACTTC. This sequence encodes CASSLKGAGDSTEETQYF.

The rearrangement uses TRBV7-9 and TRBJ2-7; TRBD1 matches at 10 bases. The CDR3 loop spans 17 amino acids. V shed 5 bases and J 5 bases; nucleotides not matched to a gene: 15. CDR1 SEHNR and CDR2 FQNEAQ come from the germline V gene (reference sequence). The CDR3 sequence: CASSPPLPGQGKNEQYF. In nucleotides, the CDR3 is TGTGCCAGCAGCCCCCCCCTTCCGGGACAGGGGAAGAACGAGCAGTACTTC.

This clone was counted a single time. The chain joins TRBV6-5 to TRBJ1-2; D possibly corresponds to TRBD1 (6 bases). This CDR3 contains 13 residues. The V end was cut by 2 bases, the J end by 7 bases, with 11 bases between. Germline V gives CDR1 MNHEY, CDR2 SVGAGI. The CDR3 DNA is TGTGCCAGCAGTTACGTCAGGGGCTTTGGCTACACCTTC. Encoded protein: CASSYVRGFGYTF.

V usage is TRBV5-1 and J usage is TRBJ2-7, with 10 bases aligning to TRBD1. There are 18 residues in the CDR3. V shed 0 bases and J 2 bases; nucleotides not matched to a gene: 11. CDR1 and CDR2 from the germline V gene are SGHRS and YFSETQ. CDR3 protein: CASSLGPRDRGVTYEQYF. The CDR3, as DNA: TGCGCCAGCAGCTTGGGACCCCGGGACAGGGGCGTAACCTACGAGCAGTACTTC.

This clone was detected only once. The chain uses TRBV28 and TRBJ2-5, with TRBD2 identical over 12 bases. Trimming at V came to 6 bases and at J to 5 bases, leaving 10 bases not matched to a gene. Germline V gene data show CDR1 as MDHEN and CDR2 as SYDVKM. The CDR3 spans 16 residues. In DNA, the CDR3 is TGTGCCAGCAGCCACCGACTAGCGGGAGAGGGGGAGACCCAGTACTTC. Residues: CASSHRLAGEGETQYF.

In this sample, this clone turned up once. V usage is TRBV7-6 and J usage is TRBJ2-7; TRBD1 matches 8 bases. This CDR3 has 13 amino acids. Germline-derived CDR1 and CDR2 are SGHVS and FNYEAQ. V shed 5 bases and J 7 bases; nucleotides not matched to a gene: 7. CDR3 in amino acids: CASSEDRADEQYF. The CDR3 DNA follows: TGTGCCAGCAGCGAGGACAGGGCGGATGAGCAGTACTTC.

This CDR3 is CASSLAESRADGYTF. The DNA of the CDR3 is TGTGCCAGCAGCTTAGCAGAGAGCAGGGCGGACGGCTACACCTTC. The chain recombines TRBV13 with TRBJ1-2; possible D gene TRBD1, 5 bases. Germline V gene data show CDR1 as PRHDT and CDR2 as FYEKMQ (reference sequence). The V and J ends lost 1 base and 8 bases respectively, with 17 bases between them. The CDR3 has 15 amino acids.

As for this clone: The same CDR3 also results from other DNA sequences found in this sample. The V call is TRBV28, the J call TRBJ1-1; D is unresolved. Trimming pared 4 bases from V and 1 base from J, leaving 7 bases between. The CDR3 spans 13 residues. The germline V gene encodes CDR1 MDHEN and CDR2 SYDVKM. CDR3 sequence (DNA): TGTGCCAGCAGTTGGGGAGAGAACACTGAAGCTTTCTTT. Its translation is CASSWGENTEAFF.

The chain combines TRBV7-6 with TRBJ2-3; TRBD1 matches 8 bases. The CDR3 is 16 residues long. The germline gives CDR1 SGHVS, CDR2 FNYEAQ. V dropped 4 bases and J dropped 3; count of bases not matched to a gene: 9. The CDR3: CASSWDRQGTTDTQYF. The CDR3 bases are TGTGCCAGCAGCTGGGACCGACAGGGGACTACAGATACGCAGTATTTT. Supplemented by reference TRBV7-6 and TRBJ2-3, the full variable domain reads GAGVSQSPRYKVTKRGQDVALRCDPISGHVSLYWYRQALGQGPEFLTYFNYEAQQDKSGLPNDRFSAERPEGSISTLTIQRTEQRDSAMYRCASSWDRQGTTDTQYFGPGTRLTVL.

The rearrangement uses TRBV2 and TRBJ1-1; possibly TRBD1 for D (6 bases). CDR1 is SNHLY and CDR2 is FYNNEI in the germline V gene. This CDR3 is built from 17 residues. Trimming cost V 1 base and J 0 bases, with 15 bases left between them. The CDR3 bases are TGTGCCAGCAGTGAAGGAAGGCCCAGGGGCATGAACACTGAAGCTTTCTTT. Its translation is CASSEGRPRGMNTEAFF.

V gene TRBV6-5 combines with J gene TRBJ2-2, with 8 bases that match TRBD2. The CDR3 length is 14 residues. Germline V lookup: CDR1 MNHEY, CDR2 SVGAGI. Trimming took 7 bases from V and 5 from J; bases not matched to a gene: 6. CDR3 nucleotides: TGTGCCAGCAATAGCGGGGTCTATACCGGGGAGCTGTTTTTT. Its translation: CASNSGVYTGELFF.

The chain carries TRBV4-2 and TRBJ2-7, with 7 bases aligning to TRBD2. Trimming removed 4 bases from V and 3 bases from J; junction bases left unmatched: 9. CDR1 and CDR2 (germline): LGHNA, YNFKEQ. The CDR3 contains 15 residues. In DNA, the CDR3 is TGTGCCAGCAGCCCCGTGAGCGGGGTAAACTACGAGCAGTACTTC. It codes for CASSPVSGVNYEQYF.

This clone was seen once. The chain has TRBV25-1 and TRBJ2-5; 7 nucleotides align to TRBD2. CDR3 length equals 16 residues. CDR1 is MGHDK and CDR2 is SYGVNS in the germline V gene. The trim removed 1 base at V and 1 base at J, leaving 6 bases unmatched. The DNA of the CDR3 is TGTGCCAGCAGTGAATCCGGGAGGAAATTCCAAGAGACCCAGTACTTC. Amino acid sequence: CASSESGRKFQETQYF.

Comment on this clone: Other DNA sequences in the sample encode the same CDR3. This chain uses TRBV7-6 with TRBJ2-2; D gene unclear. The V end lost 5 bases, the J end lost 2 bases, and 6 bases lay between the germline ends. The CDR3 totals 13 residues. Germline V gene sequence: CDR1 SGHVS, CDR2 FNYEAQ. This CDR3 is CASSPTNTGELFF. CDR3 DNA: TGTGCCAGCAGCCCTACTAACACCGGGGAGCTGTTTTTT.

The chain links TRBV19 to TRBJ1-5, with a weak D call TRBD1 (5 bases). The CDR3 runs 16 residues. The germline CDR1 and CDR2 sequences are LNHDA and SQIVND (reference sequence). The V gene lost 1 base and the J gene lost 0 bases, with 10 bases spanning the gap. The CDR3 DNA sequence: TGTGCCAGTAGTATAGCGACAGTCTATAGCAATCAGCCCCAGCATTTT. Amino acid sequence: CASSIATVYSNQPQHF.

The CDR3 bases are TGTGCTCACCATTCGGCGGGAGGGCCAGGAGATACGCAGTATTTT. It specifies CAHHSAGGPGDTQYF. The chain combines TRBV2 with TRBJ2-3, with 9 positions matching TRBD2. The CDR3 consists of 15 residues. Germline V gene data show CDR1 as SNHLY and CDR2 as FYNNEI.

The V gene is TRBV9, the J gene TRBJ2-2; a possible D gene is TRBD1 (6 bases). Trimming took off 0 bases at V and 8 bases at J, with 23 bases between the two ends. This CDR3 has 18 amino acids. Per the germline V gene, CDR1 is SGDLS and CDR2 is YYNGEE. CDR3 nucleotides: TGTGCCAGCAGCGTAGCTCAGTCGCAGGGGCCTCCATGGGGGGAGCTGTTTTTT. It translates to CASSVAQSQGPPWGELFF.

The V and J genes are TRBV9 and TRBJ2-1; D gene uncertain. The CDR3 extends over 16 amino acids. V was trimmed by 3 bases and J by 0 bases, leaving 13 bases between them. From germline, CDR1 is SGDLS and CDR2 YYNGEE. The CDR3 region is CASSGMAGLSYNEQFF. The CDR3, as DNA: TGTGCCAGCAGCGGGATGGCCGGGCTCTCCTACAATGAGCAGTTCTTC.

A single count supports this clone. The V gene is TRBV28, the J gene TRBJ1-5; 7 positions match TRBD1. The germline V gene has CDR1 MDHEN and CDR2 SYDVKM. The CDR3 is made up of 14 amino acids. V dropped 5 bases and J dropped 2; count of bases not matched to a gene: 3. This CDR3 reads CASSPGGGNQPQHF. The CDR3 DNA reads TGTGCCAGCAGTCCAGGGGGTGGCAATCAGCCCCAGCATTTT.